These T cell receptor beta chains were read from a single sample in a study of blood T cells in healthy people across ages. Using its own MiXCR run on the 5' RACE reads, TCRdb lists one record per CDR3 protein. The repertoire holds 1.5 million to 2 million distinct CDR3 sequences, with around 48% as singletons. The sample taken for sequencing was blood. These receptors were obtained from a woman between 35 and 50 years old in good health. The CDR3 runs from the conserved cysteine through the conserved F or W. Rows may omit the clone size; those that give it use once, few, many or a size class.

J	V	size	CDR3
TRBJ1-5	TRBV20-1	NA	CSAGGGQGYQPQHF
TRBJ1-5	TRBV7-9	NA	CASSLGWQGANQPQHF
TRBJ2-5	TRBV7-9	NA	CASSLRGSGRNQETQYF
TRBJ2-5	TRBV6-2/TRBV6-3	few	CASRMDRAETQYF
TRBJ2-3	TRBV20-1	few	CSAPSQQGPDTQYF
TRBJ2-5	TRBV12-3/TRBV12-4	NA	CASSPPTGIETQYF
TRBJ2-1	TRBV10-3	NA	CAITPGQGIDEQFF
TRBJ2-5	TRBV9	NA	CASSVGGGGTQETQYF
TRBJ2-3	TRBV5-1	NA	CASSLAGYPTDTQYF
TRBJ1-2	TRBV4-1	NA	CASSQDGNNYGYTF
TRBJ1-6	TRBV18	NA	CASSRGGQGGRNSPLHF
TRBJ2-1	TRBV7-8	NA	CASTNSLAGAYNEQFF
TRBJ2-7	TRBV11-2	NA	CASSPAGETAEQYF
TRBJ2-7	TRBV5-1	NA	CASSPDPILQGNSYEQYF
NA	TRBV28	few	CASTPDREEETQYF
TRBJ1-2	TRBV7-8	NA	CASSLELRFNYGYTF
TRBJ1-2	TRBV6-1	NA	CASSEAGRNYGYTF
TRBJ2-5	TRBV28	few	CASSSGQRQYF
TRBJ2-5	TRBV3-1	NA	CASSQVSGKTQYF
NA	TRBV10-2	once	CASSEWGATSGQTQYF
TRBJ2-5	TRBV28	few	CASRGVLETQYF
NA	TRBV3-1	NA	CASSQGGAWETQYF
TRBJ2-7	TRBV10-2	NA	CASSDPTGTTYEQYF
TRBJ1-2	TRBV4-3	few	CASSQGWGAPYGYTF
TRBJ2-4	TRBV28	NA	CASSPTGLVKNIQYF
TRBJ2-1	TRBV6-2/TRBV6-3	few	CASSYTGGKWNEQFF
TRBJ1-6	TRBV20-1	NA	CSGSVGGTPGSPLHF
TRBJ2-1	TRBV20-1	NA	CSATTGPTYNEQFF
TRBJ2-5	TRBV28	NA	CASSLGDRRYQETQYF
TRBJ2-1	TRBV5-6	NA	CASSFGLAGTNEQFF
TRBJ2-1	TRBV7-9	NA	CASSSIGTGNYNEQFF
TRBJ1-5	TRBV4-1	few	CASSQDPSNQPQHF
TRBJ1-2	TRBV5-1	NA	CASSYKSGNGYTF
TRBJ2-4	TRBV6-2/TRBV6-3	NA	CASSYEVRIKYF
TRBJ2-4	TRBV7-2	NA	CASSLNPLYSSAQYF
TRBJ2-1	TRBV28	NA	CASSQPQARTSEQFF
TRBJ2-3	TRBV5-1	NA	CASSSPGGSATDTQYF
TRBJ2-5	TRBV11-2	NA	CASSLGTSGGVYQETQYF
TRBJ1-2	TRBV2	NA	CASSDGTILYGYTF
TRBJ2-7	TRBV6-8	NA	CASSYPRVKYEQYF
TRBJ2-5	TRBV6-5	NA	CASSYSGGAYFETQYF
TRBJ2-7	TRBV5-1	NA	CASSPAGPSYEQYF
TRBJ2-5	TRBV27	few	CASSLFPVETQYF
TRBJ2-7	TRBV5-1	NA	CASSVDTLGPYEQYF
TRBJ2-5	TRBV25-1	NA	CASNLAGGEETQYF
TRBJ2-7	TRBV4-1	NA	CASSPLGAGSSYEQYF
NA	TRBV4-1	NA	CASSQYLKGIYEQYF
TRBJ1-2	TRBV29-1	few	CSLGGSYGYTF
TRBJ2-1	TRBV7-8	NA	CASSLISGHLLGGNEQFF
TRBJ2-5	TRBV13	NA	CASCAGLNEQYF
TRBJ2-2	TRBV7-2	NA	CASIPSQALDTGELFF
TRBJ1-6	TRBV28	once	CASSSTGVQSPLHF
TRBJ2-1	TRBV20-1	NA	CSARPNGVNEQFF
TRBJ2-1	TRBV9	NA	CASSGRKGEQFF